This T cell receptor beta chain originates from a study of blood T cells in healthy people across ages. With a J-beta primer mix and a sample-barcoded 5' primer, a second PCR ran roughly 6 to 11 cycles. One entry per CDR3 protein results from TCRdb running MiXCR on the 5' RACE reads. The table has 1.5 million to 2 million distinct CDR3 sequences, roughly 27% seen once; the top ten hold roughly 8%. Regarding this clonotype: The antigen is unknown.

Study-wide points: Higher diversity and more naive CD4+ cells were features of long-lived donors, compared to aged donors.

The CDR3 spans 15 residues. Germline V gene lookup returns CDR1 MNHEY and CDR2 SMNVEV (reference sequence). J lost 1 base, V lost 5 bases, and 6 bases had no gene match. Sequenced sample: blood. The receptor was derived from a woman between 25 and 40 years old in good health. This chain uses TRBV27 with TRBJ1-2, with 8 bases matching TRBD1. This CDR3 is CASSPTGGVNYGYTF. The CDR3 region has the DNA TGTGCCAGCAGTCCTACAGGGGGAGTTAACTATGGCTACACCTTC.